This T cell receptor (beta chain) was recovered during a study of cytomegalovirus exposure and HLA in healthy donors. Study overall: Previous work identified 95 million to 120 million unique TCR beta sequences from around 200 million T cells. Study findings and constraints: Presence/absence results assume similar sequencing depth per donor, which may not hold. The authors confirmed in vitro that three CMV-associated chains were specific for CMV antigens. Previous analysis showed most TCR beta V segments were productive about 90% or about 30% of the time.

With respect to this clone: Its antigen remains unknown.

CDR1 and CDR2 from the germline V gene are SNHLY and FYNNEI. V lost 5 bases and J lost 4; bases outside the gene matches: 10. The CDR3 extends over 16 amino acids. Both 60 Vbeta primers and 13 Jbeta primers went into the PCR. Assay: immunoSEQ multiplex PCR; the TCRdb copy retains only in-frame clones and omits some. Here the sample spans 140,000 to 150,000 clones, roughly 80% being singletons. This chain links TRBV2 with TRBJ1-4; 7 bases fit TRBD1. The sample was PBMCs. This sequence originates from a man aged 40-49 years in good health and CMV-seropositive. Here the CDR3 DNA reads TGTGCCAGCAGTCCAGGACAGGCTCGGAATAATGAAAAACTGTTTTTT. Protein: CASSPGQARNNEKLFF. Together with reference TRBV2 and TRBJ1-4, the CDR3 gives the full variable domain: EPEVTQTPSHQVTQMGQEVILRCVPISNHLYFYWYRQILGQKVEFLVSFYNNEISEKSEIFDDQFSVERPDGSNFTLKIRSTKLEDSAMYFCASSPGQARNNEKLFFGSGTQLSVL.